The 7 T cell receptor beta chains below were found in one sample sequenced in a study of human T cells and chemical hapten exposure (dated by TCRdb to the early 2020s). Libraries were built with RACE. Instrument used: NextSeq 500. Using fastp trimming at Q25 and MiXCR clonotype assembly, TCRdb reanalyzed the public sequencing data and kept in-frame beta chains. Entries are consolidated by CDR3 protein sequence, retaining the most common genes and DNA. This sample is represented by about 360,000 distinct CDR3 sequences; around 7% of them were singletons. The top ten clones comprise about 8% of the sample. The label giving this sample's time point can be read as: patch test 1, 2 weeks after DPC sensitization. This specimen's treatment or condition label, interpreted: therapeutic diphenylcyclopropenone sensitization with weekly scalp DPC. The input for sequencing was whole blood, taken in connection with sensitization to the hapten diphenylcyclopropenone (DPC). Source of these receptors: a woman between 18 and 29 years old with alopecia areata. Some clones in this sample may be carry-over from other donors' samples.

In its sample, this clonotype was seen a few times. The CDR3 nucleotides are TGTGCCACGCCCGGGGACAGCCAAGAGACCCAGTACTTC. Amino acids: CATPGDSQETQYF. The chain couples TRBV24-1 to TRBJ2-5; TRBD1 aligns across 7 bases. The germline V gene has CDR1 KGHDR and CDR2 SFDVKD. This CDR3 has 13 residues. V shed 10 bases and J 1 base; nucleotides not matched to a gene: 5.

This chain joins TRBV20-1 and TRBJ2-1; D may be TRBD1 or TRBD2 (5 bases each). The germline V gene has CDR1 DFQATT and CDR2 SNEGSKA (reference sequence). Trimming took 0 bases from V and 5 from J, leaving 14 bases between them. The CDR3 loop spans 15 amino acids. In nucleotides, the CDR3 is TGCAGTGCTAGAGACCTGAGGGACGCTCACAATGAGCAGTTCTTC. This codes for CSARDLRDAHNEQFF.

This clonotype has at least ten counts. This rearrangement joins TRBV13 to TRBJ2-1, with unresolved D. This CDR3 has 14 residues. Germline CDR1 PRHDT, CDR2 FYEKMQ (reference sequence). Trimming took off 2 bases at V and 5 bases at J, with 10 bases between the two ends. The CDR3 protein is CASSLSAKNNEQFF. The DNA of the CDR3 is TGTGCCAGCAGCTTATCCGCGAAAAACAATGAGCAGTTCTTC.

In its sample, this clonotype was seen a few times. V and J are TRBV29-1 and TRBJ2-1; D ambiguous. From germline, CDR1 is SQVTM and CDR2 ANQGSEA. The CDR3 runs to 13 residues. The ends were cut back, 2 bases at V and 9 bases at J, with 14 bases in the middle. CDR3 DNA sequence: TGCAGCGTTGAAAGGGAAGTGGGCGGTGAGCAGTTCTTC. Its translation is CSVEREVGGEQFF.

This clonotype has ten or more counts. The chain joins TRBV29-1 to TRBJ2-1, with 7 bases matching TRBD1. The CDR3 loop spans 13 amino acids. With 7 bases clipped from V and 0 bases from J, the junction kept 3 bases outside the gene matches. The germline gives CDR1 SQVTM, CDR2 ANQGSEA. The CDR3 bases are TGCAGCGGGGGACAGAGCTCCTACAATGAGCAGTTCTTC. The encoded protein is CSGGQSSYNEQFF.

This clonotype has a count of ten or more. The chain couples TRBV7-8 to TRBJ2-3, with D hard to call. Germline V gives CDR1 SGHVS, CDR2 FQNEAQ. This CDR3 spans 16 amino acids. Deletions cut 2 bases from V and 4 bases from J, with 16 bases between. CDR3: CASSLPNSMNADTQYF. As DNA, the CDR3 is TGTGCCAGCAGCTTACCCAACTCTATGAATGCAGATACGCAGTATTTT.

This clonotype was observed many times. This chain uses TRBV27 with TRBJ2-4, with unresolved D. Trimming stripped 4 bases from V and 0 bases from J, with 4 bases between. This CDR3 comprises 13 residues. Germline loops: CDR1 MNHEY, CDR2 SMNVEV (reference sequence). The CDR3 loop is CASSSLAKNIQYF. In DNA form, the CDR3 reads TGTGCCAGCAGTTCCCTAGCCAAAAACATTCAGTACTTC.